This record covers a single TCR beta chain. This sample was included in a study of control samples from healthy donors and cancer patients. Data came from immunoSEQ multiplex PCR; TCRdb stores just in-frame clones and leaves some out. The sample lists about 20,000 clones; around 83% were seen once. The CDR3 covers 19 residues. The trim removed 0 bases at V and 5 bases at J, leaving 9 bases unmatched. Germline V gene lookup returns CDR1 MNHNS and CDR2 SASEGT. The clonotype originates from a man aged 60-69 years with head and neck cancer. Sequencing used PBMCs. The gene calls are TRBV6-1 and TRBJ2-1, with 14 bases identical to TRBD2. CDR3 loop: CASSEALPGLAGVNNEQFF. CDR3 in DNA: TGTGCCAGCAGTGAAGCGCTCCCGGGACTAGCGGGAGTAAACAATGAGCAGTTCTTC.